Following are 30 T cell receptor beta chains from one sample sequenced in a study of blood T cell repertoires in COVID-19 (dated by TCRdb to 2020 to 2021). Library preparation employed the immunoSEQ multiplex PCR assay. The table was pulled from immuneACCESS by TCRdb, which kept in-frame rearrangements only. Such tables lose some clones; where checked, under half of the loss comes from unresolved V genes, and the rest has no known cause. The table for this sample lists fewer than 300,000 clones; approximately 83% of them were counted only once. Approximately 14% of the sample is held by the ten biggest clonotypes. The sequenced sample consisted of peripheral blood. These TCRs come from a person aged 70 to 79 with COVID-19, enrolled during active disease.

This clone was detected only once. The chain uses TRBV10-3 and TRBJ2-5, with D possibly being TRBD2 (6 bases). Deletions cut 8 bases from V and 1 base from J, with 14 bases between. The CDR3 is 14 residues long. Germline V gene data show CDR1 as ENHRY and CDR2 as SYGVKD. CDR3 DNA: TGTGCCATCCCAAGACTAGGACTCCAAGAGACCCAGTACTTC. It specifies CAIPRLGLQETQYF.

Worth noting for this clone: The missing conserved phenylalanine or tryptophan at the end of this CDR3 makes a read error likely. The DNA is left out, because the CDR3 cannot be placed on it with certainty; the CDR3 is given as TCRdb lists it. The V gene is TRBV23-1, the J gene TRBJ1-1; the table's D call, TRBD1, has no DNA check behind it. TRBV23-1 qualifies as an ORF whose function is uncertain. Inclusive of both ends, the CDR3 amounts to 9 amino acids. CDR3 amino acids: CASRPTGAG.

This chain connects TRBV5-4 to TRBJ2-5; 7 positions agree with TRBD2. V shed 0 bases, J shed 0 bases, and the junction held 5 bases outside the gene matches. The germline CDR1 and CDR2 sequences are SGHNT and YYREEE (reference sequence). This CDR3 region has 16 residues. CDR3 sequence (DNA): TGTGCCAGCAGCTTGGGGCGGGGGACGTACCAAGAGACCCAGTACTTC. It encodes CASSLGRGTYQETQYF.

This clone has only one observation. This chain uses TRBV3-1 (or the pseudogene TRBV3-2) with TRBJ1-5, with D possibly matching TRBD1 (5 bases). V was clipped by 2 bases and J by 5 bases, with 19 bases between them. The V gene's germline CDR1 is LGHDT and CDR2 YNNKEL (reference sequence). The CDR3 sequence is 17 residues long. The CDR3 spells CASSQSGQGRAHQPQHF. The CDR3 DNA reads as TGTGCCAGCAGCCAATCAGGGCAGGGAAGAGCCCATCAGCCCCAGCATTTT.

This sequence joins TRBV6-5 and TRBJ1-1; 7 positions match TRBD1. V trimming: 6 bases; J trimming: 10 bases; junction bases outside the gene matches: 5. Germline lookup yields CDR1 MNHEY and CDR2 SVGAGI. The CDR3 loop spans 11 amino acids. CDR3 DNA sequence: TGTGCCAGCAGGGAGACAGGGAGAGCTTTCTTT. Encoded protein: CASRETGRAFF.

The V and J genes are TRBV6-5 and TRBJ1-6; D is undetermined. Germline V gives CDR1 MNHEY, CDR2 SVGAGI. The CDR3 runs 14 residues. Between the trimmed V and J ends, which lost 5 bases and 10 bases, there was a span of 15 bases. Here the CDR3 reads CASSQHRGKSPLHF. The CDR3, as DNA: TGTGCCAGCAGTCAGCACCGCGGGAAATCACCCCTCCACTTT.

This chain joins TRBV2 and TRBJ1-6; TRBD1 matches 7 bases. J gave up 7 bases and V 6 bases, and 12 bases lay outside the gene matches. This CDR3 has 16 residues. CDR1 and CDR2 from the germline V gene are SNHLY and FYNNEI. The CDR3 bases are TGTGCCAGCAGCGACACAGGGGCGAGGGGGAATTCACCCCTCCACTTT. Amino acids: CASSDTGARGNSPLHF.

This chain links TRBV11-1 with TRBJ1-2; D unresolved. The CDR3 is 15 residues long. Trimming removed 2 bases from V and 4 bases from J, with 14 bases in between. Germline V lookup: CDR1 SGHAT, CDR2 FQDESV (reference sequence). Here the CDR3 DNA reads TGTGCCAGCAGCTTATCACCTAGCAAGGGCTATGGCTACACCTTC. Translating gives CASSLSPSKGYGYTF.

This chain connects TRBV19 to TRBJ1-5; no clear D gene. Germline lookup yields CDR1 LNHDA and CDR2 SQIVND (reference sequence). The V end was cut by 3 bases, the J end by 11 bases, with 17 bases between. This CDR3 is 14 amino acids long. DNA of the CDR3: TGTGCCAGTAGTATGGGAGTCGGAATCAGAGCCCAGCATTTT. Translated, it gives CASSMGVGIRAQHF.

The rearrangement uses TRBV5-1 and TRBJ2-3, with TRBD1 identical over 7 bases. The CDR3 extends over 15 amino acids. The germline gives CDR1 SGHRS, CDR2 YFSETQ. V was pared by 4 bases and J by 2 bases, with 7 bases of the junction left unmatched. The CDR3 spells CASSHATGPTDTQYF. The CDR3 DNA reads as TGCGCCAGCAGCCATGCGACAGGGCCCACAGATACGCAGTATTTT. Supplemented by reference TRBV5-1 and TRBJ2-3, the full variable domain reads KAGVTQTPRYLIKTRGQQVTLSCSPISGHRSVSWYQQTPGQGLQFLFEYFSETQRNKGNFPGRFSGRQFSNSRSEMNVSTLELGDSALYLCASSHATGPTDTQYFGPGTRLTVL.

This clone appeared a single time. DNA of the CDR3: TGTGCCAGCAGCTTATTGGCGGGACCTGCCGGAGAAGAGACCCAGTACTTC. Translation gives CASSLLAGPAGEETQYF. V is TRBV7-2 and J is TRBJ2-5, with D possibly being TRBD2 (6 bases). Germline V CDR1 and CDR2: SGHTA, FQGNSA. The V end lost 2 bases, the J end lost 3 bases, and 19 bases lay between the germline ends. This CDR3 comprises 17 residues.

This clone showed up just a few times. The chain is built from TRBV7-6 and TRBJ2-2, with D maybe TRBD2 (5 bases). The germline CDR1 and CDR2 sequences are SGHVS and FNYEAQ. Trimming took off 5 bases at V and 0 bases at J, with 13 bases between the two ends. CDR3 length: 16 amino acids. The CDR3 nucleotides read TGTGCCAGCAGCAAAGAAACCGGGACGAACACCGGGGAGCTGTTTTTT. Translated, it gives CASSKETGTNTGELFF.

The chain uses TRBV6-1 and TRBJ2-1, with unresolved D. The V end was cut by 2 bases, the J end by 7 bases, with 6 bases between. Germline V CDR1 and CDR2: MNHNS, SASEGT. The CDR3 has 12 residues. The CDR3 protein is CASSEFGNEQFF. The CDR3 DNA reads TGTGCCAGCAGTGAATTCGGGAATGAGCAGTTCTTC.

The genes are TRBV30 and TRBJ2-2, with D maybe TRBD1 (5 bases). The CDR3 totals 14 residues. Germline V gives CDR1 GTSNPN, CDR2 SVGIG (reference sequence). The ends were cut back, 3 bases at V and 6 bases at J, with 14 bases in the middle. The CDR3 nucleotides read TGTGCCTGGAGCAGGGATGCTAACCCCGGGGAGCTGTTTTTT. Translation: CAWSRDANPGELFF.

The J gene is TRBJ1-3, the V gene TRBV7-2; D may be TRBD1 (6 bases). Trimming pared 8 bases from V and 9 bases from J, leaving 20 bases between. CDR1 and CDR2 (germline): SGHTA, FQGNSA. CDR3 length: 14 residues. CDR3 in amino acids: CASSSTTGQGTIYF. CDR3 nucleotides: TGTGCCAGCTCATCCACAACAGGGCAGGGCACCATATATTTT.

The CDR3 sequence: CASRTQGARTEAFF. Here the CDR3 DNA reads TGTGCCAGCAGAACTCAGGGGGCCAGGACTGAAGCTTTCTTT. The rearrangement joins TRBV28 to TRBJ1-1, with 8 bases matching TRBD1. The germline V gene has CDR1 MDHEN and CDR2 SYDVKM. V gave up 6 bases and J gave up 5 bases; unmatched junction bases: 8. This CDR3 region has 14 residues.

The chain couples TRBV28 to TRBJ2-7, with TRBD2 matching 8 bases. The germline V gene has CDR1 MDHEN and CDR2 SYDVKM. V was pared by 5 bases and J by 5 bases, with 8 bases of the junction left unmatched. The CDR3 contains 14 residues. CDR3 region: CASSPPAGVHEQYF. The CDR3 bases are TGTGCCAGCAGTCCCCCAGCGGGGGTACACGAGCAGTACTTC.

The chain joins TRBV14 to TRBJ1-3; D is undetermined. Between the trimmed V and J ends, which lost 1 base and 3 bases, there was a span of 10 bases. The germline V gene encodes CDR1 SGHDN and CDR2 FVKESK. The CDR3 contains 15 residues. As DNA, the CDR3 is TGTGCCAGCAGCCAAGGTTCGGGGTATGGAAACACCATATATTTT. Protein product: CASSQGSGYGNTIYF.

This clone appeared once. This sequence joins TRBV28 and TRBJ1-1, with TRBD1 identical over 7 bases. J was trimmed by 3 bases and V by 3 bases; bases with no gene match: 4. The germline CDR1 and CDR2 sequences are MDHEN and SYDVKM. This CDR3 is 14 amino acids long. Here the CDR3 DNA reads TGTGCCAGCAGTTTGGAGGGGGCGGACACTGAAGCTTTCTTT. Protein sequence: CASSLEGADTEAFF. The whole variable domain, filled in from reference TRBV28 and TRBJ1-1, reads DVKVTQSSRYLVKRTGEKVFLECVQDMDHENMFWYRQDPGLGLRLIYFSYDVKMKEKGDIPEGYSVSREKKERFSLILESASTNQTSMYLCASSLEGADTEAFFGQGTRLTVV.

J is TRBJ1-2 and V is TRBV25-1; tentatively, D is TRBD1 (6 bases). This CDR3 spans 14 amino acids. V shed 6 bases and J shed 5 bases, with 16 bases lying between them. Germline CDR1 and CDR2: MGHDK and SYGVNS. In nucleotides, the CDR3 is TGTGCCAGCAGAGGGGGGGGGTCAACTTATGGCTACACCTTC. Its translation: CASRGGGSTYGYTF.

The chain uses TRBV6-1 and TRBJ1-3; 8 bases are shared with TRBD1. CDR1 and CDR2 (germline): MNHNS, SASEGT. With 2 bases clipped from V and 0 bases from J, the junction kept 9 bases outside the gene matches. This CDR3 spans 18 amino acids. The CDR3 reads CASSETIRGLFSGNTIYF. The CDR3 region has the DNA TGTGCCAGCAGTGAAACGATCAGGGGGCTGTTCTCTGGAAACACCATATATTTT.

This clone was detected only once. This chain joins TRBV5-1 and TRBJ2-5, with D tentatively TRBD2 (6 bases). V dropped 6 bases and J dropped 5 bases, with 20 bases sitting between them. This CDR3 has 15 residues. The germline CDR1 and CDR2 sequences are SGHRS and YFSETQ. CDR3 protein: CASNPSEGPGETQYF. CDR3 nucleotide sequence: TGCGCCAGCAACCCGTCGGAGGGGCCCGGGGAGACCCAGTACTTC.

V and J are TRBV6-2 or TRBV6-3 and TRBJ2-3; D is uncertain. V was cut by 0 bases and J by 6 bases, with 10 bases left in between. CDR1 and CDR2 from the germline V gene are MNHEY and SVGEGT. The CDR3 runs 14 residues. Here the CDR3 DNA reads TGTGCCAGCAGTTACTCGGTCACATGGGATACGCAGTATTTT. Translation gives CASSYSVTWDTQYF.

The chain is built from TRBV7-6 and TRBJ1-3; no clear D gene. This CDR3 has 14 residues. The V gene lost 1 base and the J gene lost 0 bases, with 4 bases spanning the gap. Germline CDR1 reads SGHVS; CDR2 reads FNYEAQ. CDR3 in DNA: TGTGCCAGCAGCTTAGTCCGCTCTGGAAACACCATATATTTT. It yields the protein CASSLVRSGNTIYF. The full variable domain, completed using reference TRBV7-6 and TRBJ1-3, is GAGVSQSPRYKVTKRGQDVALRCDPISGHVSLYWYRQALGQGPEFLTYFNYEAQQDKSGLPNDRFSAERPEGSISTLTIQRTEQRDSAMYRCASSLVRSGNTIYFGEGSWLTVV.

J is TRBJ2-7 and V is TRBV11-3; weak D call: TRBD2 (5 bases). V shed 0 bases and J shed 3 bases, with 9 bases lying between them. Germline lookup yields CDR1 SGHNT and CDR2 YENEEA. This CDR3 comprises 14 residues. CDR3 sequence reads: CASSLDGRDYEQYF. CDR3 in DNA: TGTGCCAGCAGCTTAGATGGGAGAGACTACGAGCAGTACTTC. The whole variable domain, remainder taken from reference TRBV11-3 and TRBJ2-7, is EAGVVQSPRYKIIEKKQPVAFWCNPISGHNTLYWYLQNLGQGPELLIRYENEEAVDDSQLPKDRFSAERLKGVDSTLKIQPAELGDSAVYLCASSLDGRDYEQYFGPGTRLTVT.

The chain recombines TRBV10-2 with TRBJ1-3, with 7 bases lining up with TRBD1. The CDR3 is 15 amino acids. J lost 4 bases, V lost 4 bases, and 7 bases had no gene match. Looked up from germline, CDR1 is WSHSY and CDR2 is SAAADI. Here the CDR3 reads CASSAGTVTGNTIYF. CDR3 in DNA: TGCGCCAGCAGTGCCGGGACAGTTACAGGAAACACCATATATTTT.

There are a few counts of this clone. The genes are TRBV28 and TRBJ1-1, with D tentatively TRBD1 (6 bases). CDR1 is MDHEN, CDR2 SYDVKM, per germline. The CDR3 length is 14 residues. The V and J ends lost 6 bases and 0 bases respectively, with 11 bases between them. The CDR3 DNA reads TGTGCCAGCAGACAAGGGGGAGTGAACACTGAAGCTTTCTTT. Encoded protein: CASRQGGVNTEAFF. The full variable domain, rest sourced from reference TRBV28 and TRBJ1-1, is DVKVTQSSRYLVKRTGEKVFLECVQDMDHENMFWYRQDPGLGLRLIYFSYDVKMKEKGDIPEGYSVSREKKERFSLILESASTNQTSMYLCASRQGGVNTEAFFGQGTRLTVV.

The chain recombines TRBV5-4 with TRBJ1-3; D unclear. CDR1 is SGHNT and CDR2 is YYREEE in the germline V gene (reference sequence). Trimming removed 0 bases at V and 4 bases at J, with 17 bases between. The CDR3 sequence is 17 residues long. The CDR3 sequence is CASSLDGDPSAGNTIYF. DNA for the CDR3: TGTGCCAGCAGCTTGGACGGGGATCCCTCCGCGGGAAACACCATATATTTT.

This clone was seen only a few times. The chain recombines TRBV6-5 with TRBJ2-3; a possible D gene is TRBD1 (8 bases). Trimming removed 5 bases from V and 2 bases from J, with 14 bases in between. Per the germline V gene, CDR1 is MNHEY and CDR2 is SVGAGI. This CDR3 contains 15 residues. Here the CDR3 reads CASSHTGGVTDTQYF. The CDR3 DNA is TGTGCCAGCAGTCATACAGGGGGGGTCACAGATACGCAGTATTTT.

The genes are TRBV27 and TRBJ1-1; weak D call: TRBD1 (5 bases). Germline loops: CDR1 MNHEY, CDR2 SMNVEV (reference sequence). With 5 bases removed from V and 2 bases from J, the gap between germline ends came to 18 bases. The CDR3 spans 16 residues. This CDR3 is CASSPRQGGRNTEAFF. DNA for the CDR3: TGTGCCAGCAGTCCGCGCCAGGGAGGGCGAAACACTGAAGCTTTCTTT.